These 10 T cell receptor beta chains were all obtained from the same sample, sequenced in a study of beta chain features in type 1 diabetes. No antigen has been identified for these receptors. Whole-study findings and limits: TCRB CDR3 length was moderately but significantly reduced in all four CD4+ subsets of Type 1 diabetes patients.

Isolated RNA was reverse transcribed in full, so expressed TCRB transcripts were sequenced. Clones were read by immunoSEQ multiplex PCR, and TCRdb kept only the in-frame ones, dropping some. Of approximately 27,000 clones detected, under 50% appear once; the ten largest clones hold approximately 0.33%. Sequencing used stem cell memory CD4+ T cells from blood. These receptors were obtained from a man aged 30-40 years with type 1 diabetes.

The chain uses TRBV5-4 and TRBJ2-3, with D possibly being TRBD1 (5 bases). In germline, CDR1 is SGHNT, CDR2 YYREEE (reference sequence). The CDR3 spans 14 residues. With 4 bases removed from V and 1 base from J, the gap between germline ends came to 10 bases. In DNA, the CDR3 is TGTGCCAGCAGCATTACGACAGGCACAGATACGCAGTATTTT. Protein: CASSITTGTDTQYF.

V and J are TRBV30 and TRBJ2-7; D perhaps matches TRBD2 (7 bases). CDR1 is GTSNPN and CDR2 is SVGIG in the germline V gene (reference sequence). The CDR3 spans 13 residues. V dropped 0 bases and J dropped 5 bases, with 11 bases sitting between them. CDR3 in DNA: TGTGCCTGGAGTGTCGAGGGGGGGAACGAGCAGTACTTC. This sequence encodes CAWSVEGGNEQYF.

V usage is TRBV28 and J usage is TRBJ2-7; TRBD2 matches at 8 bases. The germline CDR1 and CDR2 sequences are MDHEN and SYDVKM. CDR3 size: 16 residues. The junction had 10 bases not matched to a gene; V was cut back by 3 bases and J by 3 bases. CDR3 region: CASSFYYGGGGYEQYF. Here the CDR3 DNA reads TGTGCCAGCAGTTTTTATTACGGGGGGGGAGGCTACGAGCAGTACTTC.

The chain combines TRBV11-2 with TRBJ2-2; D is undetermined. Germline V lookup: CDR1 SGHAT, CDR2 FQNNGV. V was pared by 1 base and J by 1 base, with 4 bases between. The CDR3 is 14 residues long. In DNA, the CDR3 is TGTGCCAGCAGCTTAGTCGGGAACACCGGGGAGCTGTTTTTT. As protein: CASSLVGNTGELFF.

This sequence joins TRBV2 and TRBJ2-1; D gene ambiguous. The CDR3 runs to 11 residues. V lost 4 bases and J lost 10, with 8 bases in between. Germline V CDR1 and CDR2: SNHLY, FYNNEI. CDR3 region: CASSVIGEQFF. CDR3 DNA sequence: TGTGCCAGCAGTGTCATCGGGGAGCAGTTCTTC. Variable domain in full (rest from reference TRBV2 and TRBJ2-1): EPEVTQTPSHQVTQMGQEVILRCVPISNHLYFYWYRQILGQKVEFLVSFYNNEISEKSEIFDDQFSVERPDGSNFTLKIRSTKLEDSAMYFCASSVIGEQFFGPGTRLTVL.

The chain recombines TRBV19 with TRBJ2-1, with D possibly being TRBD2 (7 bases). The CDR3 is 16 residues long. Looked up from germline, CDR1 is LNHDA and CDR2 is SQIVND (reference sequence). V was pared by 7 bases and J by 8 bases, with 24 bases between. This chain's CDR3 is CASKDSGLKGGDEQFF. The CDR3, as DNA: TGTGCCAGTAAGGATAGCGGCCTCAAGGGGGGGGATGAGCAGTTCTTC.

The gene calls are TRBV18 and TRBJ2-2, with D perhaps TRBD1 (5 bases). Deletions cut 3 bases from V and 7 bases from J, with 12 bases between. This CDR3 comprises 14 residues. Germline V lookup: CDR1 KGHSH, CDR2 LQKENI. The CDR3 DNA follows: TGTGCCAGCTCACCGGGGCTAGAATTCGGGGAGCTGTTTTTT. It encodes CASSPGLEFGELFF. The full variable domain, its missing parts supplied by reference TRBV18 and TRBJ2-2, is NAGVMQNPRHLVRRRGQEARLRCSPMKGHSHVYWYRQLPEEGLKFMVYLQKENIIDESGMPKERFSAEFPKEGPSILRIQQVVRGDSAAYFCASSPGLEFGELFFGEGSRLTVL.

The sample holds a few counts of this clone. The chain joins TRBV28 to TRBJ2-3; 8 nucleotides line up with TRBD2. With 5 bases clipped from V and 0 bases from J, the junction kept 1 base outside the gene matches. Germline values: CDR1 MDHEN, CDR2 SYDVKM. This CDR3 is built from 14 residues. The CDR3 sequence is CASSPSGSTDTQYF. The DNA for the CDR3 is TGTGCCAGCAGTCCTAGCGGGAGCACAGATACGCAGTATTTT.

V gene TRBV5-6 combines with J gene TRBJ1-4; unclear D gene. Trimming took 4 bases from V and 4 from J, leaving 11 bases between them. CDR3 length equals 14 residues. Germline-derived CDR1 and CDR2 are SGHDT and YYEEEE. The chain's CDR3 is CASSPLADNEKLFF. DNA for the CDR3: TGTGCCAGCAGCCCCCTGGCAGATAATGAAAAACTGTTTTTT. The full variable domain, its missing parts supplied by reference TRBV5-6 and TRBJ1-4, is DAGVTQSPTHLIKTRGQQVTLRCSPKSGHDTVSWYQQALGQGPQFIFQYYEEEERQRGNFPDRFSGHQFPNYSSELNVNALLLGDSALYLCASSPLADNEKLFFGSGTQLSVL.

The rearrangement uses TRBV5-1 and TRBJ1-5, with 8 bases that match TRBD1. Germline V gene lookup returns CDR1 SGHRS and CDR2 YFSETQ. The CDR3 length is 16 residues. V dropped 0 bases and J dropped 1; count of bases not matched to a gene: 3. The chain's CDR3 is CASSLEGTGSNQPQHF. In nucleotides, the CDR3 is TGCGCCAGCAGCTTGGAAGGGACAGGAAGCAATCAGCCCCAGCATTTT. The variable domain in full, completed from reference TRBV5-1 and TRBJ1-5, reads KAGVTQTPRYLIKTRGQQVTLSCSPISGHRSVSWYQQTPGQGLQFLFEYFSETQRNKGNFPGRFSGRQFSNSRSEMNVSTLELGDSALYLCASSLEGTGSNQPQHFGDGTRLSIL.